Listed below are T cell receptor beta chains from one sample, sequenced in a study of control samples from healthy donors and cancer patients. The protocol was immunoSEQ multiplex PCR, while the TCRdb copy is restricted to in-frame clones and leaves out a portion. The data contain over 100,000 clones, under 95% of them singletons. Sequencing used blood. Every receptor here comes from a woman under 30 in good health. Each CDR3 is given with its conserved first and last residue. A D gene is named only where the DNA matches it firmly. Where a row states a size, it is once, few, many or the class of an expanded clone; other rows omit it.

J gene	clone size	V gene	CDR3 length	D gene	CDR3 protein	CDR3 DNA
TRBJ2-1	.	TRBV6-5	15	TRBD2	CASSYRLAGSNEQFF	TGTGCCAGCAGTTATAGGCTAGCGGGGTCCAATGAGCAGTTCTTC
TRBJ2-2	.	TRBV6-2/TRBV6-3	15	.	CASSSDRSNTGELFF	TGTGCCAGCAGTTCGGACAGATCGAACACCGGGGAGCTGTTTTTT
TRBJ2-1	.	TRBV24-1	15	TRBD1	CATSDTGGPYNEQFF	TGTGCCACCAGTGATACAGGGGGACCCTACAATGAGCAGTTCTTC
TRBJ2-3	.	TRBV30	14	.	CAWAAEGGADTQYF	TGTGCCTGGGCCGCCGAGGGAGGAGCAGATACGCAGTATTTT
TRBJ1-1	.	TRBV2	14	TRBD1	CASSYRGLNTEAFF	TGTGCCAGCAGTTACAGGGGACTGAACACTGAAGCTTTCTTT
TRBJ1-1	.	TRBV10-3	15	.	CAISEWRDNGAEAFF	TGTGCCATCAGTGAATGGAGGGACAACGGGGCTGAAGCTTTCTTT
TRBJ1-1	.	TRBV6-1	15	.	CASSEVPEWDTEAFF	TGTGCCAGCAGTGAAGTGCCAGAGTGGGATACTGAAGCTTTCTTT
TRBJ1-2	.	TRBV3-1/TRBV3-2	14	.	CASSQVSGYYGYTF	TGTGCCAGCAGCCAAGTGTCCGGCTACTATGGCTACACCTTC
TRBJ1-1	.	TRBV6-2/TRBV6-3	15	TRBD1	CASSLMTGLNTEAFF	TGTGCCAGCAGTTTGATGACAGGGCTGAACACTGAAGCTTTCTTT
TRBJ1-2	.	TRBV24-1	13	.	CATSDRDTRGYTF	TGTGCCACCAGTGACCGAGATACCCGCGGCTACACCTTC
TRBJ2-1	.	TRBV11-1	15	TRBD2	CASSPCSGGGCEQFF	TGTGCCAGCAGCCCTTGTAGCGGGGGGGGCTGTGAGCAGTTCTTC
TRBJ1-4	.	TRBV7-8	15	.	CASSPRIGGDEKLFF	TGTGCCAGCAGCCCCAGGATCGGGGGTGATGAAAAACTGTTTTTT
TRBJ1-1	.	TRBV1	14	.	CTSSQEVLGAEAFF	TGCACCAGCAGCCAAGAGGTCTTGGGGGCTGAAGCTTTCTTT
TRBJ1-4	once	TRBV11-2	15	.	CASSLGQGTNEKLFF	TGTGCCAGCAGCTTGGGGCAAGGGACTAATGAAAAACTGTTTTTT
TRBJ1-1	.	TRBV6-5	14	.	CASRPDRSNTEAFF	TGTGCCAGCAGACCCGACAGATCGAACACTGAAGCTTTCTTT
TRBJ1-1	.	TRBV2	16	.	CASRSRGGLRNTEAFF	TGTGCCAGCAGATCAAGGGGGGGGCTGAGGAACACTGAAGCTTTCTTT
TRBJ1-3	.	TRBV6-5	15	TRBD1	CASSYSPTGGNTIYF	TGTGCCAGCAGTTACTCCCCGACAGGGGGAAACACCATATATTTT
TRBJ2-1	.	TRBV5-5	15	.	CASSLVGLGGNEQFF	TGTGCCAGCAGCTTGGTGGGTTTGGGGGGCAATGAGCAGTTCTTC
TRBJ2-3	.	TRBV19	14	.	CASSIDSSTDTQYF	TGTGCCAGTAGTATTGACAGCAGCACAGATACGCAGTATTTT
TRBJ2-1	.	TRBV4-3	15	TRBD2	CASSQGAREVDEQFF	TGCGCCAGCAGCCAAGGGGCGCGGGAGGTGGATGAGCAGTTCTTC
TRBJ2-7	.	TRBV12-3/TRBV12-4	13	.	CASSLFLGWEQYF	TGTGCCAGCAGTTTGTTTCTGGGGTGGGAGCAGTACTTC
TRBJ1-5	once	TRBV9	15	TRBD1	CASSQGVGGNQPQHF	TGTGCCAGCAGCCAGGGGGTTGGGGGCAATCAGCCCCAGCATTTT
TRBJ1-4	.	TRBV4-1	14	.	CASSQGGGDEKLFF	TGCGCCAGCAGCCAAGGGGGCGGGGATGAAAAACTGTTTTTT
TRBJ2-1	once	TRBV6-5	15	TRBD2	CASSQSGGPYNEQFF	TGTGCCAGCAGTCAAAGCGGGGGGCCGTACAATGAGCAGTTCTTC
TRBJ1-2	.	TRBV29-1	12	.	CSVRETGYGYTF	TGCAGCGTTAGGGAGACCGGCTATGGCTACACCTTC
TRBJ1-1	.	TRBV2	13	.	CASSDWAGTEAFF	TGTGCCAGCAGTGATTGGGCGGGCACTGAAGCTTTCTTT
TRBJ1-1	.	TRBV30	16	.	CAWSGVQGFMNTEAFF	TGTGCCTGGAGTGGTGTTCAGGGTTTCATGAACACTGAAGCTTTCTTT
TRBJ2-2	.	TRBV9	14	.	CASSVESGTGELFF	TGTGCCAGCAGCGTTGAGTCTGGCACCGGGGAGCTGTTTTTT
TRBJ2-7	.	TRBV12-3/TRBV12-4	13	TRBD1	CASSVGQSYEQYF	TGTGCCAGCAGTGTGGGACAGAGCTACGAGCAGTACTTC
TRBJ2-7	few	TRBV3-1/TRBV3-2	11	.	CASSQVDEQYF	TGTGCCAGCAGCCAAGTAGACGAGCAGTACTTC
TRBJ2-1	.	TRBV27	14	.	CASSFRGSYNEQFF	TGTGCCAGCAGTTTTAGAGGATCCTACAATGAGCAGTTCTTC
TRBJ1-2	.	TRBV29-1	12	.	CSYRDDHYGYTF	TGCAGCTACCGGGACGACCACTATGGCTACACCTTC
TRBJ1-3	.	TRBV6-6	14	.	CASSYSILWDTIYF	TGTGCCAGCAGTTACTCGATACTCTGGGACACCATATATTTT
TRBJ1-2	.	TRBV6-5	15	.	CATRDVSGANYGYTF	TGTGCCACCCGGGACGTTTCGGGCGCTAACTATGGCTACACCTTC
TRBJ2-3	.	TRBV5-4	15	TRBD1	CASSPDRGLVDTQYF	TGTGCCAGCAGCCCGGACAGGGGGCTAGTGGATACGCAGTATTTT